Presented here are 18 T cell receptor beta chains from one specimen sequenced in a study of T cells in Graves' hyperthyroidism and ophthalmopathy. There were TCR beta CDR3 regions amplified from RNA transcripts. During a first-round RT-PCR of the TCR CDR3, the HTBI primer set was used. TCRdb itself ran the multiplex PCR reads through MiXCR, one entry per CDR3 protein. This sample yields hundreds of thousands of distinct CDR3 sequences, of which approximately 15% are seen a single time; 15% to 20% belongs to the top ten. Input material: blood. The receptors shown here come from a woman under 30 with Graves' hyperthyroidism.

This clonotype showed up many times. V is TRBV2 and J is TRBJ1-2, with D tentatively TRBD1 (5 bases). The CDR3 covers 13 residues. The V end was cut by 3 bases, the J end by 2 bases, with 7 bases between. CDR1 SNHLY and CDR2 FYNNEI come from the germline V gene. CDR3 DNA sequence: TGTGCCAGCAGTGACAGGGTAAACTATGGCTACACCTTC. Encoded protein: CASSDRVNYGYTF.

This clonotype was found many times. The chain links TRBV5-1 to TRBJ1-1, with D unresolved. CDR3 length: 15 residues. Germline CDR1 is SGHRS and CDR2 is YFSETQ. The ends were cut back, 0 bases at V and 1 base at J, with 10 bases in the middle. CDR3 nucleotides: TGCGCCAGCAGCTTGGAGCGCACCAGGAACACTGAAGCTTTCTTT. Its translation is CASSLERTRNTEAFF. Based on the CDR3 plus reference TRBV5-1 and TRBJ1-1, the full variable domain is KAGVTQTPRYLIKTRGQQVTLSCSPISGHRSVSWYQQTPGQGLQFLFEYFSETQRNKGNFPGRFSGRQFSNSRSEMNVSTLELGDSALYLCASSLERTRNTEAFFGQGTRLTVV.

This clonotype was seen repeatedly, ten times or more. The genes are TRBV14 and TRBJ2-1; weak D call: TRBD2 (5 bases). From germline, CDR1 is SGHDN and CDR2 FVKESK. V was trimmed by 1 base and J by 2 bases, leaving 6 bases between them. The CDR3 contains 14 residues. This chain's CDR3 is CASSQAGTYNEQFF. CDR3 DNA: TGTGCCAGCAGCCAAGCGGGGACCTACAATGAGCAGTTCTTC.

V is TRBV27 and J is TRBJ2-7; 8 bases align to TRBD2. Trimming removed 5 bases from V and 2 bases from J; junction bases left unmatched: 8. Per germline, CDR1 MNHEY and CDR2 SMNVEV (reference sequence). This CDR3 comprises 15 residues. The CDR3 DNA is TGTGCCAGCAGTCCCGGGGGGGAGGGAACCTACGAGCAGTACTTC. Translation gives CASSPGGEGTYEQYF.

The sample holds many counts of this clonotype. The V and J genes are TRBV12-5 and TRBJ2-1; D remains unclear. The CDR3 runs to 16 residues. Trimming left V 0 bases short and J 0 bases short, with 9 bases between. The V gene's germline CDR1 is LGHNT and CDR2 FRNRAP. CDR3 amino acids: CASGLVVQRSYNEQFF. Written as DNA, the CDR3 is TGTGCTAGTGGTTTGGTAGTACAGCGCTCCTACAATGAGCAGTTCTTC.

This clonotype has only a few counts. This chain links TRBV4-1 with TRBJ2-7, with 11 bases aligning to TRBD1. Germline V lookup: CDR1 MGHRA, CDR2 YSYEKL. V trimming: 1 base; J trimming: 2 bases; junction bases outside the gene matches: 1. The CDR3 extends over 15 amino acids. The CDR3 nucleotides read TGCGCCAGCAGCCAAGTGGGACAGGGGGCCTACGAGCAGTACTTC. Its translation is CASSQVGQGAYEQYF.

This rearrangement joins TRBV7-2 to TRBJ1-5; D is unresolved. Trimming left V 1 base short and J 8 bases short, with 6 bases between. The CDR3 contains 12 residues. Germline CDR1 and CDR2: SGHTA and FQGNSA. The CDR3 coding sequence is TGTGCCAGCAGCTTAGAAATGGAGCCCCAGCATTTT. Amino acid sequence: CASSLEMEPQHF.

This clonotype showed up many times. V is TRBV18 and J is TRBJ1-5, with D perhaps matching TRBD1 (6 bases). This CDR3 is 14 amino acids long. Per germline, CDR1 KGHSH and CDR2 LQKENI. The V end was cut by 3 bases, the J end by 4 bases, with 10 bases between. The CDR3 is CASSPTGVNQPQHF. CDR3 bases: TGTGCCAGCTCACCGACAGGAGTAAATCAGCCCCAGCATTTT.

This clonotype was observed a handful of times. The CDR3 sequence: CASSLHGTEAFF. CDR3 nucleotide sequence: TGTGCCAGCAGTTTACACGGCACTGAAGCTTTCTTT. The chain has TRBV6-1 and TRBJ1-1; the D is unclear. Germline loops: CDR1 MNHNS, CDR2 SASEGT. V shed 5 bases and J shed 4 bases, with 8 bases lying between them. This CDR3 comprises 12 residues.

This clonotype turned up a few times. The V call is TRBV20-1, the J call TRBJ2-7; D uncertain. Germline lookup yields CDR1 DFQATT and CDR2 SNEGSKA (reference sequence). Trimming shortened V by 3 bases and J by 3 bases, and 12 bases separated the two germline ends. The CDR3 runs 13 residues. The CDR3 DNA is TGCAGTGCTAGCCCCCCGGAGTACTACGAGCAGTACTTC. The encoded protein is CSASPPEYYEQYF.

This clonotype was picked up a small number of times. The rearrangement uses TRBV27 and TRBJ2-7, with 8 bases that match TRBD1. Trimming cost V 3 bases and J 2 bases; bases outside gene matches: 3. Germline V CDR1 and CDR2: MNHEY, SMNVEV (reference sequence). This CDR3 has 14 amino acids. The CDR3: CASSFRQGTYEQYF. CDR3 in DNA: TGTGCCAGCAGTTTCAGACAGGGGACCTACGAGCAGTACTTC.

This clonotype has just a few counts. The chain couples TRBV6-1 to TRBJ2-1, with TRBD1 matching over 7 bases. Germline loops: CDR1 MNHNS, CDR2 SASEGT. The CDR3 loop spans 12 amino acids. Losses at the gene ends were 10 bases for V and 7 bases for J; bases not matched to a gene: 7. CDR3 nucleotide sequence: TGTGCCACCACCTCACAGGGGAATGAGCAGTTCTTC. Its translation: CATTSQGNEQFF.

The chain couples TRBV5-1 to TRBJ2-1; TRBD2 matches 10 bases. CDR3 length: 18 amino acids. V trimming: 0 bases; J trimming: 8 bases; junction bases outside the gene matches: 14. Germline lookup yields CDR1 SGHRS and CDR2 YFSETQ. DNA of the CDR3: TGCGCCAGCAGCTTGGGGCTAGCGGGAGTAAAGTGGGTCGATGAGCAGTTCTTC. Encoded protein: CASSLGLAGVKWVDEQFF. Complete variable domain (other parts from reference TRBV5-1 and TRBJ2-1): KAGVTQTPRYLIKTRGQQVTLSCSPISGHRSVSWYQQTPGQGLQFLFEYFSETQRNKGNFPGRFSGRQFSNSRSEMNVSTLELGDSALYLCASSLGLAGVKWVDEQFFGPGTRLTVL.

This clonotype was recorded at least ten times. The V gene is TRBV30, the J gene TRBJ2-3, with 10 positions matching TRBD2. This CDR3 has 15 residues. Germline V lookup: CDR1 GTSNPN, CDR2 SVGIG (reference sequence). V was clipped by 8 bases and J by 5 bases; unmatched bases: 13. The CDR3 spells CARNRTSGEVDTQYF. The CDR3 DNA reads TGTGCCAGAAACCGGACTAGCGGTGAGGTAGATACGCAGTATTTT.

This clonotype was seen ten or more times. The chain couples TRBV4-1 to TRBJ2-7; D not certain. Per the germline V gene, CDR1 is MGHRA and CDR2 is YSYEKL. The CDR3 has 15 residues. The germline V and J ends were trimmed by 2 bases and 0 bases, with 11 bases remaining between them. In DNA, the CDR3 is TGCGCCAGCAGCCAACTCCACAAGGACTCCTACGAGCAGTACTTC. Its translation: CASSQLHKDSYEQYF.

CDR3 loop: CASSQVRRATNEQFF. Written as DNA, the CDR3 is TGTGCCAGCAGCCAAGTTCGGAGAGCTACCAATGAGCAGTTCTTC. The chain recombines TRBV4-2 with TRBJ2-1; no definite D call. CDR3 length: 15 amino acids. Germline V gives CDR1 LGHNA, CDR2 YNFKEQ. V lost 1 base, J lost 6 bases, and 13 bases lay in between.

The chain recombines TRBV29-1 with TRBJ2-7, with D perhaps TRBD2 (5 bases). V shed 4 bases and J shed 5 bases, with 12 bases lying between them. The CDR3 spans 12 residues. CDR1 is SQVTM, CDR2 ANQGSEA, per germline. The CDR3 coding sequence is TGCAGCGTTGTCCCCGGGAACCACGAGCAGTACTTC. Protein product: CSVVPGNHEQYF.

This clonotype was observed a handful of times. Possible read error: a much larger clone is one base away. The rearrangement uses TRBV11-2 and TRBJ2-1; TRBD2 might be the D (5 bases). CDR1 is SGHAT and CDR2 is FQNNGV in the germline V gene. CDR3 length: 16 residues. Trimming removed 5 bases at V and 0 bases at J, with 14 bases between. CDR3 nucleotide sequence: TGTGCCAGCAGCCTTTTAGCGCGGAGCTCCTACAATGAGCAGTTCTTC. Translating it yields CASSLLARSSYNEQFF.